This T cell receptor beta chain was observed in a study of blood T cells in healthy people across ages. For the study at large: Template switching retrieved approximately one barcoded beta molecule for each two T cells.

There are many counts of this clonotype. In germline, CDR1 is SGHKS, CDR2 YYEKEE (reference sequence). The CDR3 consists of 12 residues. The V and J ends lost 4 bases and 4 bases respectively, with 8 bases between them. It was with a sample-barcoded 5' primer and a J-beta primer mix that a second PCR of about 7 to 12 cycles was run. All samples yielded 3 million or more CDR3-containing paired-end reads. Via MiXCR, TCRdb re-called the 5' RACE reads, giving one row per CDR3 protein. Seen here are more than 900,000 distinct CDR3 sequences, about 23% observed once, and the top ten hold less than 0.85%. The sample was also linked to a second study, of T cells of mothers and their children.

The sequence was obtained from a girl aged 2-10 years in good health. V gene TRBV5-5 combines with J gene TRBJ2-5; D gene unclear. The sample comprised blood. CDR3 protein: CASSKIGETQYF. DNA of the CDR3: TGTGCCAGCAGCAAAATCGGAGAGACCCAGTACTTC.